This T cell receptor beta chain was sequenced for a study of blood T cell repertoires in COVID-19. Sequencing was performed with immunoSEQ multiplex PCR; in TCRdb, only in-frame clones are kept and a portion is missing. The profile shows roughly 410,000 clones, about 90% of them singletons. The sequence derives from a man aged 35 to 55 with acute or convalescent COVID-19. The sequencing input was peripheral blood.

Written as DNA, the CDR3 is TGCGCCAGCAGCCAAGGCATAGCGGGGATCTCCTACGAGCAGTACTTC. Translated: CASSQGIAGISYEQYF. The rearrangement links TRBV4-1 to TRBJ2-7; 8 bases align to TRBD2. V lost 1 base and J lost 0; bases outside the gene matches: 5. Germline CDR1 and CDR2: MGHRA and YSYEKL. This CDR3 comprises 16 residues.